This TCR beta chain was recorded in a study of blood T cell repertoires in COVID-19. Original processing methods: Counts of nucleated cells, estimated from reference gene primer amplification, were obtained. Here immunoSEQ multiplex PCR was the method, and the copy in TCRdb shows in-frame clones only, minus some. The D gene and trimming were derived from the DNA, and the V and J assignments and clone size from that table. The sample includes about 120,000 clones, 85% of them seen just once. Trimming left V 3 bases short and J 2 bases short, with 14 bases between. The CDR3 has 16 residues. CDR1 and CDR2 (germline): LGHNA, YNFKEQ.

The TCR sequence derives from a man older than 75 with acute or convalescent COVID-19. This chain connects TRBV4-2 to TRBJ2-1; the D gene is possibly TRBD1 (5 bases). Sequencing was done on a sample of peripheral blood. CDR3 in DNA: TGTGCCAGCAGCCATTTATCAGGGAAAGCCTACAATGAGCAGTTCTTC. Its protein is CASSHLSGKAYNEQFF.